This entry lists 20 T cell receptor beta chains sequenced from one sample in a study of OX40 agonist ivuxolimab in advanced cancers. Some clones are missing from TCRdb's copy, which holds only in-frame ones; the method was immunoSEQ multiplex PCR. In the table there are roughly 34,000 clones, over 65% of which are singletons. Sample: CD4+ or CD8+ T cells sorted from blood, taken in a trial of the OX40 agonist ivuxolimab. These receptors were obtained from an adult with an advanced solid tumor such as melanoma, head and neck, liver or kidney cancer.

This clone was seen a handful of times. V gene TRBV4-1 combines with J gene TRBJ2-7; D gene ambiguous. From germline, CDR1 is MGHRA and CDR2 YSYEKL. Trimming removed 0 bases from V and 1 base from J, with 7 bases in between. There are 14 residues in the CDR3. The DNA for the CDR3 is TGCGCCAGCAGCCAAGAGAGGTCTTCCTACGAGCAGTACTTC. Translated: CASSQERSSYEQYF.

The rearrangement uses TRBV7-9 and TRBJ2-7; TRBD1 aligns across 7 bases. Germline CDR1 SEHNR, CDR2 FQNEAQ (reference sequence). J gave up 3 bases and V 1 base, and 3 bases lay outside the gene matches. This CDR3 spans 14 amino acids. The CDR3 is CASSLGDSHYEQYF. The CDR3 DNA follows: TGTGCCAGCAGCTTAGGGGACAGCCACTACGAGCAGTACTTC.

The rearrangement links TRBV13 to TRBJ2-7, with TRBD1 matching 9 bases. The CDR3 spans 13 residues. V lost 5 bases and J lost 5; bases outside the gene matches: 4. Germline CDR1 is PRHDT and CDR2 is FYEKMQ (reference sequence). The CDR3 region has the DNA TGTGCCAGCAGCGGACAGGGGAAGCACGAGCAGTACTTC. Translating it yields CASSGQGKHEQYF.

This chain joins TRBV4-1 and TRBJ1-5, with 7 bases matching TRBD1. The CDR3 covers 14 residues. CDR1 MGHRA and CDR2 YSYEKL come from the germline V gene. V gave up 4 bases and J gave up 3 bases; unmatched junction bases: 3. The CDR3 loop is CASSPDRVNQPQHF. The CDR3 DNA reads TGCGCCAGCAGCCCCGACAGGGTCAATCAGCCCCAGCATTTT.

For the CDR3, the DNA is TGTGCCAGCAGCTTCAGCTCTGGGGCCAACGTCCTGACTTTC. Its protein product is CASSFSSGANVLTF. V usage is TRBV7-9 and J usage is TRBJ2-6; D unresolved. Germline assignment: CDR1 SEHNR and CDR2 FQNEAQ (reference sequence). This CDR3 contains 14 residues. V was trimmed by 3 bases and J by 0 bases, leaving 3 bases between them.

J is TRBJ2-7 and V is TRBV27, with D unclear. Germline-derived CDR1 and CDR2 are MNHEY and SMNVEV (reference sequence). This CDR3 is built from 13 residues. Trimming shortened V by 3 bases and J by 2 bases, and 8 bases separated the two germline ends. CDR3 sequence (DNA): TGTGCCAGCAGTTTGTCCAGGACCTACGAGCAGTACTTC. Its protein is CASSLSRTYEQYF.

The rearrangement joins TRBV27 to TRBJ2-1, with D possibly called TRBD1 or TRBD2 (6 bases each). Germline V gene data show CDR1 as MNHEY and CDR2 as SMNVEV (reference sequence). Trimming pared 7 bases from V and 7 bases from J, leaving 20 bases between. The length of the CDR3 is 15 residues. The DNA of the CDR3 is TGTGCCAGCACCTTTTCCTCTGCGGGGACAAATGAGCAGTTCTTC. Translating gives CASTFSSAGTNEQFF.

The genes are TRBV10-3 and TRBJ2-7; no firm D call. There are 12 residues in the CDR3. The germline V gene has CDR1 ENHRY and CDR2 SYGVKD. Trimming removed 7 bases from V and 2 bases from J, with 9 bases in between. As DNA, the CDR3 is TGTGCCATCAATTCCCCGCCCTACGAGCAGTACTTC. As protein: CAINSPPYEQYF.

This rearrangement joins TRBV5-6 to TRBJ2-5, with 8 bases aligning to TRBD1. Per germline, CDR1 SGHDT and CDR2 YYEEEE. Losses at the gene ends were 2 bases for V and 4 bases for J; bases not matched to a gene: 1. The CDR3 loop spans 13 amino acids. The CDR3: CASSLGTGETQYF. In DNA form, the CDR3 reads TGTGCCAGCAGCTTAGGGACAGGAGAGACCCAGTACTTC.

The genes are TRBV19 and TRBJ2-7; no reliable D call. With 5 bases removed from V and 2 bases from J, the gap between germline ends came to 13 bases. This CDR3 has 14 residues. Looked up from germline, CDR1 is LNHDA and CDR2 is SQIVND (reference sequence). This CDR3 reads CASSPPGPAYEQYF. The CDR3 nucleotides read TGTGCCAGTAGTCCCCCGGGTCCGGCCTACGAGCAGTACTTC.

CDR3 sequence reads: CASSVDGTGIYEQYF. In DNA form, the CDR3 reads TGTGCCAGCAGCGTAGATGGGACAGGGATCTACGAGCAGTACTTC. J is TRBJ2-7 and V is TRBV9; 9 nucleotides match TRBD1. Germline V CDR1 and CDR2: SGDLS, YYNGEE. The CDR3 covers 15 residues. J gave up 3 bases and V 0 bases, and 4 bases lay outside the gene matches.

This chain links TRBV5-6 with TRBJ2-2; 8 positions agree with TRBD1. Germline CDR1 SGHDT, CDR2 YYEEEE. This CDR3 contains 16 residues. V lost 2 bases, J lost 4 bases, and 7 bases stayed unmatched. For the CDR3, the DNA is TGTGCCAGCAGCTTCCCCCAGGGGGCTATCACCGGGGAGCTGTTTTTT. Encoded protein: CASSFPQGAITGELFF.

This rearrangement joins TRBV19 to TRBJ1-1; 7 bases line up with TRBD1. Germline V CDR1 and CDR2: LNHDA, SQIVND (reference sequence). V shed 0 bases and J 3 bases; nucleotides not matched to a gene: 7. There are 16 residues in the CDR3. The CDR3 region is CASSIELGQWYTEAFF. The CDR3 bases are TGTGCCAGTAGTATAGAATTGGGACAGTGGTACACTGAAGCTTTCTTT. Supplemented by reference TRBV19 and TRBJ1-1, the full variable domain reads DGGITQSPKYLFRKEGQNVTLSCEQNLNHDAMYWYRQDPGQGLRLIYYSQIVNDFQKGDIAEGYSVSREKKESFPLTVTSAQKNPTAFYLCASSIELGQWYTEAFFGQGTRLTVV.

This sequence joins TRBV7-9 and TRBJ2-7, with TRBD2 matching 8 bases. This CDR3 comprises 17 residues. Germline V gene data show CDR1 as SEHNR and CDR2 as FQNEAQ (reference sequence). J lost 0 bases, V lost 5 bases, and 12 bases had no gene match. The CDR3 DNA sequence: TGTGCCAGCAGCCTCCCGAAGGGGAGCGGGGGCTCCTACGAGCAGTACTTC. Translated, it gives CASSLPKGSGGSYEQYF. Supplemented by reference TRBV7-9 and TRBJ2-7, the full variable domain reads DTGVSQNPRHKITKRGQNVTFRCDPISEHNRLYWYRQTLGQGPEFLTYFQNEAQLEKSRLLSDRFSAERPKGSFSTLEIQRTEQGDSAMYLCASSLPKGSGGSYEQYFGPGTRLTVT.

The chain recombines TRBV6-1 with TRBJ2-7; D not certain. Germline V gives CDR1 MNHNS, CDR2 SASEGT. V lost 6 bases to trimming and J lost 0 bases, with 15 bases between them. The CDR3 has 15 amino acids. CDR3 sequence reads: CASSQGPPASYEQYF. The DNA for the CDR3 is TGTGCCAGCAGCCAAGGGCCTCCGGCCTCCTACGAGCAGTACTTC.

The chain recombines TRBV9 with TRBJ2-6; D perhaps matches TRBD1 (5 bases). Germline V gives CDR1 SGDLS, CDR2 YYNGEE. Trimming took 0 bases from V and 0 from J, leaving 13 bases between them. This CDR3 has 18 residues. CDR3 sequence: CASSVGRGRDSGANVLTF. As DNA, the CDR3 is TGTGCCAGCAGCGTAGGAAGGGGTCGCGACTCTGGGGCCAACGTCCTGACTTTC.

V gene TRBV5-4 combines with J gene TRBJ1-2; D unclear. The CDR3 runs 13 residues. The germline CDR1 and CDR2 sequences are SGHNT and YYREEE (reference sequence). Trimming took off 4 bases at V and 3 bases at J, with 10 bases between the two ends. In DNA, the CDR3 is TGTGCCAGCAGCCCGACCGCCTACTATGGCTACACCTTC. Its protein is CASSPTAYYGYTF. The full variable domain, rest sourced from reference TRBV5-4 and TRBJ1-2, is ETGVTQSPTHLIKTRGQQVTLRCSSQSGHNTVSWYQQALGQGPQFIFQYYREEENGRGNFPPRFSGLQFPNYSSELNVNALELDDSALYLCASSPTAYYGYTFGSGTRLTVV.

The J gene is TRBJ2-7, the V gene TRBV28, with unresolved D. Germline-derived CDR1 and CDR2 are MDHEN and SYDVKM. Trimming shortened V by 3 bases and J by 1 base, and 1 base separated the two germline ends. The CDR3 loop spans 11 amino acids. The CDR3 sequence: CASSFSYEQYF. The CDR3 DNA sequence: TGTGCCAGCAGTTTTTCCTACGAGCAGTACTTC.

The V and J genes are TRBV30 and TRBJ1-4; no reliable D call. The CDR3 is 14 amino acids. Germline loops: CDR1 GTSNPN, CDR2 SVGIG (reference sequence). Between the trimmed V and J ends, which lost 3 bases and 8 bases, there was a span of 16 bases. CDR3 residues: CAWSPDSRGEKLFF. The CDR3 region has the DNA TGTGCCTGGAGCCCAGACTCAAGAGGGGAAAAACTGTTTTTT.

The chain employs TRBV27 and TRBJ2-3, with D tentatively TRBD2 (5 bases). The CDR3 runs to 16 residues. Per the germline V gene, CDR1 is MNHEY and CDR2 is SMNVEV (reference sequence). The germline V and J ends were trimmed by 4 bases and 4 bases, with 18 bases remaining between them. CDR3 bases: TGTGCCAGCAGTTCACCATTCGAGGCCGGGGCAGATACGCAGTATTTT. Amino acid sequence: CASSSPFEAGADTQYF.